The 26 T cell receptor beta chains given below trace back to one sample, sequenced in a study of T cell changes during pregnancy in multiple sclerosis. Sequencing was performed with immunoSEQ multiplex PCR; in TCRdb, only in-frame clones are kept and a portion is missing. The table lists around 20,000 clones, roughly nine tenths of them singletons. The specimen comprised CD8+ T cells from peripheral blood mononuclear cells, sampled in the second trimester of pregnancy. These TCRs come from a female donor in good health, enrolled as a control in a pregnancy study.

The chain combines TRBV4-1 with TRBJ2-1; 8 bases are a match to TRBD1. There are 15 residues in the CDR3. V was clipped by 2 bases and J by 4 bases; unmatched bases: 4. CDR1 and CDR2 from the germline V gene are MGHRA and YSYEKL. CDR3 in DNA: TGCGCCAGCAGCCAAAGGACAGGGAATTACAATGAGCAGTTCTTC. This sequence encodes CASSQRTGNYNEQFF.

The chain links TRBV19 to TRBJ2-2, with a weak D call TRBD1 (6 bases). V gave up 7 bases and J gave up 4 bases, with 16 bases separating them. The CDR3 spans 15 residues. Per the germline V gene, CDR1 is LNHDA and CDR2 is SQIVND (reference sequence). CDR3 in DNA: TGTGCCAGTACATTCGGGACAAGAGGCACCGGGGAGCTGTTTTTT. Its translation: CASTFGTRGTGELFF.

This rearrangement joins TRBV6-4 to TRBJ2-5, with 8 bases lining up with TRBD2. The CDR3 has 15 residues. Per the germline V gene, CDR1 is MRHNA and CDR2 is SNTAGT. After removal of 8 bases from V and 1 base from J, the junction contained 9 bases not matched to a gene. CDR3 region: CASARGGGTQETQYF. The CDR3 DNA follows: TGTGCCAGCGCCAGAGGCGGGGGGACCCAAGAGACCCAGTACTTC.

The chain uses TRBV7-9 and TRBJ2-1, with D possibly TRBD2 on 6 matching bases. Germline V gives CDR1 SEHNR, CDR2 FQNEAQ (reference sequence). The CDR3 spans 11 residues. V was cut by 4 bases and J by 8 bases, with 6 bases left in between. CDR3 protein: CASSWRDEQFF. CDR3 DNA sequence: TGTGCCAGCAGCTGGAGGGATGAGCAGTTCTTC. Full variable domain (rest looked up from reference TRBV7-9 and TRBJ2-1): DTGVSQNPRHKITKRGQNVTFRCDPISEHNRLYWYRQTLGQGPEFLTYFQNEAQLEKSRLLSDRFSAERPKGSFSTLEIQRTEQGDSAMYLCASSWRDEQFFGPGTRLTVL.

The genes are TRBV19 and TRBJ2-5; TRBD1 matches at 10 bases. The CDR3 is made up of 14 amino acids. Germline CDR1 is LNHDA and CDR2 is SQIVND (reference sequence). J gave up 1 base and V 5 bases, and 1 base lay outside the gene matches. CDR3 sequence reads: CASSDRGRQETQYF. The CDR3 DNA sequence: TGTGCCAGTAGTGACAGGGGGCGCCAAGAGACCCAGTACTTC.

V is TRBV12-2 and J is TRBJ2-1; the D call in the table, TRBD1, was not verified against the DNA. TRBV12-2 is given as a pseudogene. The CDR3 totals 16 residues. For the CDR3, the DNA is TGTGCAAGTCGCTTCCCCAGGTCGAGCTCCTACAATGAGCAGTTCTTC. Its translation is CASRFPRSSSYNEQFF.

This clone was counted a single time. The chain links TRBV19 to TRBJ1-1; D gene unclear. This CDR3 region has 15 residues. V gave up 7 bases and J gave up 3 bases, with 18 bases separating them. The germline CDR1 and CDR2 sequences are LNHDA and SQIVND (reference sequence). CDR3 protein: CASTSTSRTDTEAFF. The CDR3 bases are TGTGCCAGTACTTCAACGTCCCGTACAGACACTGAAGCTTTCTTT.

V is TRBV19 and J is TRBJ2-6; D gene uncertain. Germline V CDR1 and CDR2: LNHDA, SQIVND (reference sequence). V was pared by 5 bases and J by 0 bases, with 5 bases between. The CDR3 is 14 amino acids. The CDR3: CASSAYSGANVLTF. The CDR3 DNA sequence: TGTGCCAGTAGTGCCTACTCTGGGGCCAACGTCCTGACTTTC.

The rearrangement uses TRBV25-1 and TRBJ1-2; no definite D call. The CDR3 totals 13 residues. Deletions cut 7 bases from V and 4 bases from J, with 13 bases between. CDR1 MGHDK and CDR2 SYGVNS come from the germline V gene. Here the CDR3 reads CASKTGAGYGYTF. DNA for the CDR3: TGTGCCAGCAAGACGGGAGCTGGCTATGGCTACACCTTC.

J is TRBJ1-6 and V is TRBV27; the match to TRBD1 covers 9 bases. The V segment lost 6 bases and the J segment 3 bases; nucleotides outside the gene matches: 3. The CDR3 extends over 15 amino acids. Germline V gene sequence: CDR1 MNHEY, CDR2 SMNVEV (reference sequence). The CDR3 DNA follows: TGTGCCAGCAGCAGACAGGGGGACTATAATTCACCCCTCCACTTT. Translated: CASSRQGDYNSPLHF.

This clone has only one observation. This rearrangement joins TRBV7-2 to TRBJ2-1, with TRBD2 matching over 11 bases. Per germline, CDR1 SGHTA and CDR2 FQGNSA. J gave up 5 bases and V 5 bases, and 5 bases lay outside the gene matches. The CDR3 has 15 amino acids. The CDR3 bases are TGTGCCAGCAGCCGGACTAGCGGGCGACACAATGAGCAGTTCTTC. It translates to CASSRTSGRHNEQFF.

The J gene is TRBJ1-1, the V gene TRBV10-2; possibly TRBD1 for D (5 bases). The CDR3 runs 12 residues. V lost 4 bases to trimming and J lost 7 bases, with 10 bases between them. Looked up from germline, CDR1 is WSHSY and CDR2 is SAAADI. The CDR3 DNA follows: TGCGCCAGCAGTGCAGGGTTCTTTGAAGCTTTCTTT. Its translation: CASSAGFFEAFF.

J is TRBJ2-7 and V is TRBV27; 9 bases map to TRBD2. Trimming removed 2 bases from V and 7 bases from J; junction bases left unmatched: 9. This CDR3 region has 15 residues. CDR1 and CDR2 from the germline V gene are MNHEY and SMNVEV (reference sequence). The CDR3 reads CASSLNAGGPREQYF. The CDR3 nucleotides are TGTGCCAGCAGTTTAAATGCGGGAGGGCCCCGTGAGCAGTACTTC.

Note on this clone: Sequence at one end of the junction differs from germline and may be a read error. The V gene is TRBV6-6, the J gene TRBJ2-7; D is unresolved. Germline CDR1 and CDR2: MNHNY and SVGAGI (reference sequence). The CDR3 is 12 residues long. The CDR3: CASSLDPRSPGF. In DNA form, the CDR3 reads TGTGCCAGCAGCCTCGATCCCCGGTCCCCAGGCTTC.

The chain carries TRBV7-6 and TRBJ1-4; no clear D. V lost 5 bases and J 4 bases, leaving 5 bases between the germline ends. The length of the CDR3 is 12 residues. Germline CDR1 reads SGHVS; CDR2 reads FNYEAQ. CDR3 in amino acids: CASSQLNEKLFF. DNA of the CDR3: TGTGCCAGCAGCCAACTTAATGAAAAACTGTTTTTT.

The chain uses TRBV5-1 and TRBJ2-7; maybe TRBD2 (6 bases). The germline V gene has CDR1 SGHRS and CDR2 YFSETQ. CDR3 size: 12 residues. Trimming stripped 4 bases from V and 3 bases from J, with 8 bases between. For the CDR3, the DNA is TGCGCCAGCAGCAGGGAGGACTACGAGCAGTACTTC. Protein: CASSREDYEQYF.

V and J are TRBV28 and TRBJ2-1; D gene uncertain. Germline-derived CDR1 and CDR2 are MDHEN and SYDVKM. Between the trimmed V and J ends, which lost 1 base and 6 bases, there was a span of 13 bases. The CDR3 has 15 amino acids. Written as DNA, the CDR3 is TGTGCCAGCAGTTTATTCATGAATTCTACCAATGAGCAGTTCTTC. Translation: CASSLFMNSTNEQFF. The entire variable domain, with the rest obtained from reference TRBV28 and TRBJ2-1, is as follows: DVKVTQSSRYLVKRTGEKVFLECVQDMDHENMFWYRQDPGLGLRLIYFSYDVKMKEKGDIPEGYSVSREKKERFSLILESASTNQTSMYLCASSLFMNSTNEQFFGPGTRLTVL.

This clone was seen once. V gene TRBV13 combines with J gene TRBJ2-3, with a tentative D call TRBD2 (6 bases). The germline V and J ends were trimmed by 1 base and 0 bases, with 17 bases remaining between them. Germline V gene sequence: CDR1 PRHDT, CDR2 FYEKMQ (reference sequence). This CDR3 has 18 amino acids. The CDR3: CASSLEERAGTSTDTQYF. CDR3 DNA: TGTGCCAGCAGCTTAGAGGAACGGGCGGGAACTAGCACAGATACGCAGTATTTT.

The rearrangement joins TRBV4-1 to TRBJ2-7; TRBD2 might be the D (5 bases). Germline CDR1 reads MGHRA; CDR2 reads YSYEKL. The CDR3 length is 18 residues. Between the trimmed V and J ends, which lost 2 bases and 3 bases, there was a span of 23 bases. The CDR3 DNA is TGCGCCAGCAGCCAAAACCCCCGGGGTGGGTCTTTAGTCTACGAGCAGTACTTC. This gives the protein CASSQNPRGGSLVYEQYF.

This chain joins TRBV27 and TRBJ1-2; the D gene is possibly TRBD1 (6 bases). Germline lookup yields CDR1 MNHEY and CDR2 SMNVEV (reference sequence). V lost 5 bases to trimming and J lost 1 base, with 14 bases between them. The CDR3 runs to 15 residues. CDR3 sequence reads: CASSLRDKDNYGYTF. CDR3 DNA: TGTGCCAGCAGTCTCCGGGACAAAGATAACTATGGCTACACCTTC.

This clone was seen a handful of times. The genes are TRBV6-1 and TRBJ2-2; 10 positions match TRBD1. Germline CDR1 reads MNHNS; CDR2 reads SASEGT. The trim removed 2 bases at V and 7 bases at J, leaving 7 bases unmatched. The CDR3 has 16 amino acids. The CDR3 DNA reads as TGTGCCAGCAGTGAATCTGGGACAGGGGCCGGCGGGGAGCTGTTTTTT. Translation: CASSESGTGAGGELFF.

V gene TRBV6-6 combines with J gene TRBJ1-2, with 7 bases identical to TRBD1. This CDR3 region has 16 residues. The germline gives CDR1 MNHNY, CDR2 SVGAGI (reference sequence). After removal of 6 bases from V and 8 bases from J, the junction contained 18 bases not matched to a gene. Written as DNA, the CDR3 is TGTGCCAGCAGCCGTTCCTGGACAGGAGACTTTTGGGGCTACACCTTC. Its protein is CASSRSWTGDFWGYTF.

The rearrangement joins TRBV19 to TRBJ1-1; D is uncertain. V lost 9 bases and J 0 bases, leaving 20 bases between the germline ends. Germline-derived CDR1 and CDR2 are LNHDA and SQIVND (reference sequence). CDR3 length equals 16 residues. CDR3 sequence reads: CASGLWVGSMNTEAFF. The CDR3 DNA sequence: TGTGCCAGCGGACTTTGGGTGGGCAGCATGAACACTGAAGCTTTCTTT.

The V and J genes are TRBV7-6 and TRBJ2-1; D not resolved. Trimming took 5 bases from V and 7 from J, leaving 9 bases between them. There are 12 residues in the CDR3. Germline CDR1 reads SGHVS; CDR2 reads FNYEAQ. For the CDR3, the DNA is TGTGCCAGCAGCATGGGCCCAAATGAGCAGTTCTTC. It is translated as CASSMGPNEQFF.

The chain joins TRBV6-6 to TRBJ2-7, with TRBD2 as a possible D gene (6 bases). The germline gives CDR1 MNHNY, CDR2 SVGAGI (reference sequence). V was pared by 10 bases and J by 7 bases, with 14 bases between. There are 11 residues in the CDR3. CDR3 nucleotide sequence: TGTGCCACCGGGGGAGTCCGGGAGCAGTACTTC. This sequence encodes CATGGVREQYF.

The V gene is TRBV25-1, the J gene TRBJ2-7; 7 bases align to TRBD2. CDR1 and CDR2 from the germline V gene are MGHDK and SYGVNS. Trimming cost V 9 bases and J 6 bases; bases outside gene matches: 14. The CDR3 has 14 amino acids. This CDR3 reads CASSDPGLSIEQYF. The CDR3 bases are TGTGCCAGTTCTGACCCGGGACTAAGTATCGAGCAGTACTTC.